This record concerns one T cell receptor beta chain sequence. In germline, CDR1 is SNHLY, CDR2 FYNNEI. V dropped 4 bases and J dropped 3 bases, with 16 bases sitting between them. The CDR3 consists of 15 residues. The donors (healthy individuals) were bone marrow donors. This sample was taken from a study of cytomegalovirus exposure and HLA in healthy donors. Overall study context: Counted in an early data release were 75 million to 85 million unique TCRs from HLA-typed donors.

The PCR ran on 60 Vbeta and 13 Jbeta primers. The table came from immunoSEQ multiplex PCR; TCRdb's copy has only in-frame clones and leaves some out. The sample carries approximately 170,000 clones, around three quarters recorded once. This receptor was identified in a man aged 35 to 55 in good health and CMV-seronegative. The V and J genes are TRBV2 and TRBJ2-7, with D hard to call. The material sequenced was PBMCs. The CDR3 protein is CASSGPISGFYEQYV. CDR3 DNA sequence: TGTGCCAGCAGTGGGCCCATATCGGGTTTCTACGAGCAGTACGTC.